This T cell receptor beta chain emerged from a study of control samples from healthy donors and cancer patients. Germline values: CDR1 SGHDN, CDR2 FVKESK. With V trimmed by 1 base and J by 4 bases, 9 bases remained unmatched. The CDR3 runs to 16 residues. This clone was counted a single time. This table comes from immunoSEQ multiplex PCR, and its TCRdb copy is limited to in-frame clones, with some not included. The repertoire has tens of thousands of clones, approximately 95% of them found once; the top ten carry about 1.5%. Sequenced sample: blood. The receptor was derived from a woman between 25 and 40 years old in good health. V is TRBV14 and J is TRBJ2-7; 8 bases map to TRBD2. For the CDR3, the DNA is TGTGCCAGCAGCCAAGTTGGTGGCGCGGGGGGTTACGAGCAGTACTTC. This codes for CASSQVGGAGGYEQYF.